The clone carrying this TCR beta chain was detected many times. Its antigen remains unidentified. This record belongs to a study of CD8 T cells in ankylosing spondylitis. Molecular-barcoded quantitative 5'-RACE produced these TCR beta libraries. TCRdb redid the calling of the 5' RACE reads with MiXCR, one entry per CDR3 protein. The sample records 300,000 to 400,000 distinct CDR3 sequences, around 10% being singletons. The CDR3 extends over 17 amino acids. From germline, CDR1 is MDHEN and CDR2 SYDVKM. The V gene lost 3 bases and the J gene lost 1 base, with 18 bases spanning the gap. Findings and limits, study-wide: Reported data indicate significant enrichment of disease-linked clones within matched ankylosing spondylitis synovial fluid.

V usage is TRBV28 and J usage is TRBJ1-1; D is perhaps TRBD1 (5 bases). This TCR was sampled from a female donor with ankylosing spondylitis or in good health (not recorded which). Sequencing was performed on blood, either unsorted or a sorted T cell fraction (not recorded which). The CDR3 region has the DNA TGTGCCAGCAGTTTCCGACTTGGAGCAGGGCCGAACACTGAAGCTTTCTTT. Protein: CASSFRLGAGPNTEAFF. Drawing the rest from reference TRBV28 and TRBJ1-1, the complete variable domain is DVKVTQSSRYLVKRTGEKVFLECVQDMDHENMFWYRQDPGLGLRLIYFSYDVKMKEKGDIPEGYSVSREKKERFSLILESASTNQTSMYLCASSFRLGAGPNTEAFFGQGTRLTVV.